The TCR beta chain described here comes from a study of T-cell reconstitution after alpha-beta-depleted transplantation in children. Study-wide findings and caveats: By about two months after transplant, alpha-beta T cells reportedly arose from several hundred graft clones that had expanded.

Remarks on this clonotype: The antigen is undetermined.

During its preparation, the TCRbeta library received unique molecular identifiers. TCRdb processed the PCR reads anew with MiXCR; each CDR3 protein has one entry. The sample shows 580,000 or so distinct CDR3 sequences, roughly 23% of them seen only once. Trimming took off 0 bases at V and 3 bases at J, with 11 bases between the two ends. Germline loops: CDR1 MNHEY, CDR2 SVGAGI. The length of the CDR3 is 15 residues. The V gene is TRBV6-5, the J gene TRBJ2-5; unclear D gene. This clonotype was obtained from a boy in the first two years of life who had a stem cell transplant for acute myeloid leukemia, so the T cells may come from the graft donor. This specimen was PBMCs, mostly from graft donor cells, taken 360 days after TCRalphabeta/CD19-depleted stem cell transplant. For the CDR3, the DNA is TGTGCCAGCAGTTACTCGTCCCAGGTAGAAGAGACCCAGTACTTC. Its translation is CASSYSSQVEETQYF.